Listed here are 26 T cell receptor beta chains from one sample, sequenced in a study of long-term antiretroviral therapy in people with HIV. The immunoSEQ assay was v3.0, run at survey level. Data came from immunoSEQ multiplex PCR; TCRdb stores just in-frame clones and leaves some out. This table holds tens of thousands of clones, around three quarters found once. The source material was unsorted PBMCs, sampled 0.5 years after starting antiretroviral therapy. Source of these receptors: a woman in her forties with HIV.

This rearrangement joins TRBV10-2 to TRBJ2-1, with 7 bases identical to TRBD2. V shed 3 bases and J 8 bases; nucleotides not matched to a gene: 10. CDR1 and CDR2 from the germline V gene are WSHSY and SAAADI. The CDR3 is 15 residues long. The CDR3 region has the DNA TGCGCCAGCAGTGATCAGGGAGGGACCACATATGAGCAGTTCTTC. It specifies CASSDQGGTTYEQFF.

The chain joins TRBV5-1 to TRBJ2-7; 9 bases are a match to TRBD2. Germline CDR1 SGHRS, CDR2 YFSETQ. The length of the CDR3 is 14 residues. With 9 bases clipped from V and 5 bases from J, the junction kept 12 bases outside the gene matches. This CDR3 reads CATRPGLASHEQYF. The CDR3 nucleotides read TGCGCCACGCGCCCGGGACTAGCTTCTCACGAGCAGTACTTC.

This clone occurred once. The gene calls are TRBV2 and TRBJ1-4; D perhaps matches TRBD1 (5 bases). Trimming shortened V by 1 base and J by 0 bases, and 12 bases separated the two germline ends. The CDR3 length is 17 residues. CDR1 is SNHLY, CDR2 FYNNEI, per germline. The CDR3 nucleotides read TGTGCCAGCAGTGAAGGGGGGTACGGGACAACTAATGAAAAACTGTTTTTT. The encoded protein is CASSEGGYGTTNEKLFF.

The CDR3 coding sequence is TGTGCCAGCAGCTTACTTACAATCCGGCCACTTCTAGACGAGCAGTACTTC. Its protein product is CASSLLTIRPLLDEQYF. This chain connects TRBV11-2 to TRBJ2-7; unclear D gene. Germline loops: CDR1 SGHAT, CDR2 FQNNGV. This CDR3 contains 17 residues. V gave up 2 bases and J gave up 5 bases, with 22 bases separating them.

V gene TRBV5-1 combines with J gene TRBJ2-5; D uncertain. This CDR3 has 14 residues. V dropped 4 bases and J dropped 5 bases, with 15 bases sitting between them. Germline values: CDR1 SGHRS, CDR2 YFSETQ. The CDR3 loop is CASSLGPQGETQYF. The CDR3, as DNA: TGCGCCAGCAGCCTGGGTCCGCAAGGGGAGACCCAGTACTTC.

The V call is TRBV5-5, the J call TRBJ2-7; a possible D gene is TRBD1 (6 bases). The CDR3 is 15 residues long. Looked up from germline, CDR1 is SGHKS and CDR2 is YYEKEE (reference sequence). V lost 5 bases and J 5 bases, leaving 20 bases between the germline ends. This chain's CDR3 is CASSKTGTERHEQYF. CDR3 DNA sequence: TGTGCCAGCAGTAAGACAGGAACCGAACGCCACGAGCAGTACTTC.

This clone was seen only once. The V call is TRBV7-2, the J call TRBJ2-3, with 8 positions matching TRBD1. Germline lookup yields CDR1 SGHTA and CDR2 FQGNSA. This CDR3 is 15 amino acids long. Trimming at V came to 5 bases and at J to 3 bases, leaving 7 bases not matched to a gene. The CDR3 region has the DNA TGTGCCAGCAGCACAGGACAGGGCGGAACAGATACGCAGTATTTT. This codes for CASSTGQGGTDTQYF.

The V call is TRBV28, the J call TRBJ2-7; D call uncertain. This CDR3 contains 11 residues. V was pared by 4 bases and J by 2 bases, with 3 bases between. CDR1 and CDR2 from the germline V gene are MDHEN and SYDVKM. CDR3 nucleotide sequence: TGTGCCAGCAGTTGGGCCTACGAGCAGTACTTC. Residues: CASSWAYEQYF.

V gene TRBV13 combines with J gene TRBJ1-6, with 8 bases matching TRBD1. The CDR3 runs 15 residues. The ends lost 5 bases at V and 7 bases at J; junction bases unmatched: 7. The germline CDR1 and CDR2 sequences are PRHDT and FYEKMQ (reference sequence). The CDR3 is CASSRRTGRNSPLHF. The CDR3 nucleotides are TGTGCCAGCAGCCGTCGGACAGGGCGGAATTCACCCCTCCACTTT.

This chain links TRBV30 with TRBJ1-2; tentative D call: TRBD1 (5 bases). V lost 4 bases and J lost 4, with 10 bases in between. CDR1 and CDR2 from the germline V gene are GTSNPN and SVGIG (reference sequence). The CDR3 contains 12 residues. CDR3 coding DNA: TGTGCCTGGACGGGACGTAGCTATGGCTACACCTTC. Translated, it gives CAWTGRSYGYTF.

The chain uses TRBV25-1 and TRBJ2-6; D remains ambiguous. The CDR3 consists of 15 residues. Trimming took 4 bases from V and 0 from J, leaving 7 bases between them. The germline gives CDR1 MGHDK, CDR2 SYGVNS. The CDR3 region has the DNA TGTGCCAGCAGTGCGCTGAGCTCTGGGGCCAACGTCCTGACTTTC. Translated, it gives CASSALSSGANVLTF.

This sequence joins TRBV30 and TRBJ2-2; maybe TRBD2 (5 bases). Trimming stripped 1 base from V and 4 bases from J, with 10 bases between. The CDR3 has 14 residues. Looked up from germline, CDR1 is GTSNPN and CDR2 is SVGIG (reference sequence). The DNA of the CDR3 is TGTGCCTGGAGTGGAGGGTACGCCACCGGGGAGCTGTTTTTT. This encodes CAWSGGYATGELFF.

This chain links TRBV27 with TRBJ1-2, with TRBD1 matching 8 bases. This CDR3 comprises 17 residues. V was clipped by 2 bases and J by 6 bases; unmatched bases: 14. Germline CDR1 MNHEY, CDR2 SMNVEV (reference sequence). The CDR3 loop reads CASSLKISTGATHGYTF. In DNA form, the CDR3 reads TGTGCCAGCAGTTTAAAAATTTCGACAGGGGCGACCCATGGCTACACCTTC.

The chain employs TRBV7-2 and TRBJ1-2; D remains ambiguous. Germline CDR1 reads SGHTA; CDR2 reads FQGNSA. CDR3 size: 12 residues. Trimming took off 5 bases at V and 7 bases at J, with 11 bases between the two ends. CDR3 sequence (DNA): TGTGCCAGCAGCCCTGGGAGACGTGGCTACACCTTC. Translating gives CASSPGRRGYTF.

The CDR3 DNA is TGTGCCAGCAGCCGTGGGGATAGCTCCTATAATTCACCCCTCCACTTT. Protein product: CASSRGDSSYNSPLHF. This chain links TRBV7-2 with TRBJ1-6; D is undetermined. In germline, CDR1 is SGHTA, CDR2 FQGNSA. The CDR3 contains 16 residues. Trimming removed 5 bases from V and 0 bases from J, with 11 bases in between.

This sequence joins TRBV2 and TRBJ1-1; D may be TRBD1 (6 bases). V gave up 5 bases and J gave up 1 base, with 8 bases separating them. The length of the CDR3 is 13 residues. Per germline, CDR1 SNHLY and CDR2 FYNNEI. CDR3: CASSIRGNTEAFF. CDR3 bases: TGTGCCAGCAGTATCAGGGGGAACACTGAAGCTTTCTTT.

The gene calls are TRBV7-9 and TRBJ1-4; a weak D match, TRBD1 (5 bases). The CDR3 has 14 amino acids. Trimming stripped 2 bases from V and 5 bases from J, with 9 bases between. Germline-derived CDR1 and CDR2 are SEHNR and FQNEAQ (reference sequence). This chain's CDR3 is CASSLRGENEKLFF. CDR3 in DNA: TGTGCCAGCAGCTTAAGGGGTGAGAATGAAAAACTGTTTTTT.

The sample holds a few counts of this clone. The rearrangement joins TRBV27 to TRBJ1-6, with D maybe TRBD1 (5 bases). Germline V gene sequence: CDR1 MNHEY, CDR2 SMNVEV (reference sequence). V was pared by 4 bases and J by 8 bases, with 15 bases between. The CDR3 spans 15 residues. This CDR3 reads CASSYSGTAYSPLHF. The CDR3, as DNA: TGTGCCAGCAGTTACTCCGGGACGGCGTATTCACCCCTCCACTTT.

The chain carries TRBV28 and TRBJ1-2; D call uncertain. Germline-derived CDR1 and CDR2 are MDHEN and SYDVKM. The ends were cut back, 7 bases at V and 3 bases at J, with 9 bases in the middle. CDR3 length equals 12 residues. CDR3 residues: CASTTTHYGYTF. The CDR3, as DNA: TGTGCCAGCACCACGACCCACTATGGCTACACCTTC.

This clone was recorded a few times. This chain joins TRBV7-8 and TRBJ1-6, with D tentatively TRBD1 (6 bases). Trimming removed 1 base from V and 7 bases from J, with 14 bases in between. Germline CDR1 SGHVS, CDR2 FQNEAQ. The CDR3 spans 16 residues. The chain's CDR3 is CASSLVGSRGNSPLHF. CDR3 DNA sequence: TGTGCCAGCAGCTTAGTAGGTTCCAGGGGCAATTCACCCCTCCACTTT.

This sequence joins TRBV28 and TRBJ1-5; D may be TRBD1 (6 bases). This CDR3 spans 15 amino acids. The germline V gene encodes CDR1 MDHEN and CDR2 SYDVKM. The V end lost 2 bases, the J end lost 4 bases, and 12 bases lay between the germline ends. The CDR3 reads CASSLMRGGNQPQHF. DNA for the CDR3: TGTGCCAGCAGTTTAATGAGGGGGGGGAATCAGCCCCAGCATTTT.

The chain combines TRBV6-5 with TRBJ1-6; 7 bases are shared with TRBD1. Germline CDR1 and CDR2: MNHEY and SVGAGI. The CDR3 extends over 14 amino acids. The ends lost 10 bases at V and 9 bases at J; junction bases unmatched: 12. CDR3 in DNA: TGTGCCACAAGCAGGGCGACAGGGTCTTCACCCCTCCACTTT. Its translation: CATSRATGSSPLHF.

This chain uses TRBV7-2 with TRBJ2-3; D may be TRBD2 (7 bases). The CDR3 covers 14 residues. The germline V and J ends were trimmed by 2 bases and 4 bases, with 10 bases remaining between them. CDR1 and CDR2 from the germline V gene are SGHTA and FQGNSA. The CDR3 nucleotides read TGTGCCAGCAGCTTACGAGGGGGGGCAGATACGCAGTATTTT. It encodes CASSLRGGADTQYF. Using reference TRBV7-2 and TRBJ2-3 for the parts outside the CDR3, the full variable domain is GAGVSQSPSNKVTEKGKDVELRCDPISGHTALYWYRQSLGQGLEFLIYFQGNSAPDKSGLPSDRFSAERTGGSVSTLTIQRTQQEDSAVYLCASSLRGGADTQYFGPGTRLTVL.

The chain has TRBV28 and TRBJ2-4, with 8 positions matching TRBD1. The germline V gene encodes CDR1 MDHEN and CDR2 SYDVKM. V gave up 9 bases and J gave up 5 bases; unmatched junction bases: 9. CDR3 length: 14 amino acids. CDR3: CASTGTGLENIQYF. For the CDR3, the DNA is TGTGCCAGTACAGGGACAGGTCTCGAAAACATTCAGTACTTC.

J is TRBJ1-5 and V is TRBV6-5; 12 positions agree with TRBD1. The CDR3 length is 15 residues. The V segment lost 5 bases and the J segment 6 bases; nucleotides outside the gene matches: 5. Germline V gene sequence: CDR1 MNHEY, CDR2 SVGAGI. The DNA of the CDR3 is TGTGCCAGCAGTAGGGACAGGGGGCATAGTCAGCCCCAGCATTTT. It codes for CASSRDRGHSQPQHF.

This chain joins TRBV29-1 and TRBJ2-1; TRBD1 agrees at 9 bases. The V gene end was trimmed by 2 bases and the J gene end by 6 bases; junction bases not matched to a gene: 20. The CDR3 spans 19 residues. CDR1 SQVTM and CDR2 ANQGSEA come from the germline V gene. CDR3: CSVETRRPPGQGILNEQFF. Here the CDR3 DNA reads TGCAGCGTTGAAACCCGGAGACCTCCGGGACAGGGTATTCTCAATGAGCAGTTCTTC.